This T cell receptor (beta chain) is drawn from a study of blood T cell repertoires in COVID-19. Looking at the study overall: Some COVID-19 samples were acute and others convalescent; all came from the United States, Italy and Spain.

Original processing notes: From reference gene primer amplification, estimates of nucleated cell counts were derived. Sequencing was performed with immunoSEQ multiplex PCR; in TCRdb, only in-frame clones are kept and a portion is missing. Clone size and the V and J calls come from that table; the DNA yielded D and trimming. The sample lists about 310,000 clones; more than 70% were seen once. With V trimmed by 2 bases and J by 1 base, 5 bases remained unmatched. Germline CDR1 and CDR2: GTSNPN and SVGIG (reference sequence). CDR3 length equals 16 residues. This chain joins TRBV30 and TRBJ2-7, with 13 positions matching TRBD2. The sample consisted of peripheral blood. This clonotype was obtained from a woman between 50 and 59 years old who had recovered from COVID-19. CDR3 DNA: TGTGCCTGGAGTTCAAGGACTAGCGGGGGATCCTACGAGCAGTACTTC. This translates into CAWSSRTSGGSYEQYF.